Each of the 25 T cell receptor beta chains below was sequenced from the same sample in a study of a mutant IDH1 vaccine in newly diagnosed glioma. Sample time point: baseline, week 1 (first vaccination visit). The treatment: pre-vaccination baseline after standard-of-care therapy. Profiling relied on immunoSEQ multiplex PCR, and the TCRdb table lists in-frame clones only, not all of them. The sample consists of tens of thousands of clones, roughly 92% of them appearing once. The sample in question was PBMCs, obtained from a glioma patient treated with radiotherapy, temozolomide or both. The receptors stem from a man in his late teens or twenties with glioma.

The J gene is TRBJ2-5, the V gene TRBV30; 11 bases are shared with TRBD2. CDR3 length: 13 amino acids. Looked up from germline, CDR1 is GTSNPN and CDR2 is SVGIG (reference sequence). The junction had 5 bases not matched to a gene; V was cut back by 4 bases and J by 7 bases. The CDR3 sequence: CAWTGLAGATQYF. CDR3 in DNA: TGTGCCTGGACAGGACTAGCGGGTGCGACCCAGTACTTC.

The rearrangement uses TRBV7-2 and TRBJ2-7, with D possibly being TRBD2 (6 bases). The V and J ends lost 6 bases and 2 bases respectively, with 26 bases between them. CDR1 is SGHTA, CDR2 FQGNSA, per germline. There are 18 residues in the CDR3. The CDR3 sequence: CASSRNPPRGGNAYEQYF. The CDR3 nucleotides are TGTGCCAGCAGTCGAAATCCCCCAAGGGGCGGGAACGCCTACGAGCAGTACTTC. Drawing the rest from reference TRBV7-2 and TRBJ2-7, the complete variable domain is GAGVSQSPSNKVTEKGKDVELRCDPISGHTALYWYRQSLGQGLEFLIYFQGNSAPDKSGLPSDRFSAERTGGSVSTLTIQRTQQEDSAVYLCASSRNPPRGGNAYEQYFGPGTRLTVT.

In regard to this clone: Other nucleotide sequences in the sample specify the same CDR3. This chain's CDR3 is CASSQDRGPYEQYF. DNA of the CDR3: TGCGCCAGCAGCCAAGATAGAGGACCCTACGAGCAGTACTTC. V gene TRBV4-3 combines with J gene TRBJ2-7; no clear D. CDR1 and CDR2 from the germline V gene are LGHNA and YSLEER. The CDR3 is 14 amino acids. Trimming removed 0 bases from V and 2 bases from J, with 8 bases in between.

CDR3 residues: CASRDQAGANTGELFF. CDR3 coding DNA: TGTGCCAGCAGAGACCAGGCTGGCGCGAACACCGGGGAGCTGTTTTTT. The chain combines TRBV5-5 with TRBJ2-2; D is unresolved. Deletions cut 5 bases from V and 0 bases from J, with 14 bases between. There are 16 residues in the CDR3. Germline V CDR1 and CDR2: SGHKS, YYEKEE (reference sequence).

In its sample, this clone was seen once. The chain combines TRBV7-9 with TRBJ2-3, with 7 nucleotides matching TRBD2. The CDR3 sequence is 15 residues long. Germline CDR1 SEHNR, CDR2 FQNEAQ (reference sequence). V was clipped by 3 bases and J by 2 bases; unmatched bases: 5. The CDR3 sequence is CASSLASGTTDTQYF. As DNA, the CDR3 is TGTGCCAGCAGCTTGGCTAGCGGAACCACAGATACGCAGTATTTT.

To note about this clone: One junction end does not reproduce the germline sequence, and a read error may be involved. The chain employs TRBV2 and TRBJ2-2; 7 bases fit TRBD2. This CDR3 spans 17 amino acids. Germline loops: CDR1 SNHLY, CDR2 FYNNEI. CDR3 bases: TGTGCCAGCAGTTTTACCCGGGGAGGGCCGAAAACCGGGGAGCTGTTTTTT. Its translation is CASSFTRGGPKTGELFF. Supplemented by reference TRBV2 and TRBJ2-2, the full variable domain reads EPEVTQTPSHQVTQMGQEVILRCVPISNHLYFYWYRQILGQKVEFLVSFYNNEISEKSEIFDDQFSVERPDGSNFTLKIRSTKLEDSAMYFCASSFTRGGPKTGELFFGEGSRLTVL.

This chain connects TRBV28 to TRBJ1-1; perhaps TRBD1 as D (5 bases). Trimming removed 5 bases at V and 2 bases at J, with 15 bases between. From germline, CDR1 is MDHEN and CDR2 SYDVKM. The CDR3 length is 15 residues. CDR3 region: CASSSLGTANTEAFF. CDR3 DNA: TGTGCCAGCAGTAGCCTCGGGACGGCTAACACTGAAGCTTTCTTT. The full variable domain, its missing parts supplied by reference TRBV28 and TRBJ1-1, is DVKVTQSSRYLVKRTGEKVFLECVQDMDHENMFWYRQDPGLGLRLIYFSYDVKMKEKGDIPEGYSVSREKKERFSLILESASTNQTSMYLCASSSLGTANTEAFFGQGTRLTVV.

The gene calls are TRBV19 and TRBJ1-5, with D perhaps matching TRBD1 (5 bases). From germline, CDR1 is LNHDA and CDR2 SQIVND (reference sequence). The ends were cut back, 1 base at V and 0 bases at J, with 10 bases in the middle. The length of the CDR3 is 16 residues. CDR3 protein: CASSIAGTPSNQPQHF. The CDR3 DNA reads TGTGCCAGTAGTATAGCAGGGACGCCTAGCAATCAGCCCCAGCATTTT.

The chain employs TRBV6-5 and TRBJ1-2; no definite D call. Trimming took off 5 bases at V and 1 base at J, with 14 bases between the two ends. The CDR3 covers 15 residues. Germline V gives CDR1 MNHEY, CDR2 SVGAGI. CDR3 residues: CASSASRINNYGYTF. CDR3 in DNA: TGTGCCAGCAGTGCGAGCAGGATTAATAACTATGGCTACACCTTC.

The chain carries TRBV5-1 and TRBJ1-2; D is possibly TRBD1 (6 bases). Trimming left V 6 bases short and J 7 bases short, with 19 bases between. The CDR3 loop spans 14 amino acids. The germline CDR1 and CDR2 sequences are SGHRS and YFSETQ. CDR3 residues: CASNPSGGASGYTF. The CDR3 nucleotides are TGCGCCAGCAACCCATCCGGGGGGGCGAGTGGCTACACCTTC.

The chain is built from TRBV14 and TRBJ2-7; D remains unclear. The V end was cut by 1 base, the J end by 1 base, with 14 bases between. CDR3 size: 16 residues. The germline CDR1 and CDR2 sequences are SGHDN and FVKESK. This CDR3 reads CASSQVYSRNSYEQYF. As DNA, the CDR3 is TGTGCCAGCAGCCAAGTTTATAGCCGTAATTCCTACGAGCAGTACTTC.

This chain links TRBV27 with TRBJ2-7; perhaps D is TRBD1 or TRBD2 (5 bases each). This CDR3 is 14 amino acids long. Per the germline V gene, CDR1 is MNHEY and CDR2 is SMNVEV (reference sequence). Deletions cut 3 bases from V and 5 bases from J, with 14 bases between. The CDR3 loop is CASSLGVRAHEQYF. The CDR3, as DNA: TGTGCCAGCAGTTTGGGGGTTAGGGCCCACGAGCAGTACTTC.

The CDR3 DNA follows: TGTGCCAGCAGGGACGCGAACACCGGGGAGCTGTTTTTT. Protein: CASRDANTGELFF. The gene calls are TRBV28 and TRBJ2-2, with unresolved D. This CDR3 region has 13 residues. The V gene lost 6 bases and the J gene lost 0 bases, with 5 bases spanning the gap. Looked up from germline, CDR1 is MDHEN and CDR2 is SYDVKM.

The V and J genes are TRBV10-1 and TRBJ2-5; the D gene is possibly TRBD2 (6 bases). The V gene's germline CDR1 is WNHNN and CDR2 SYGVQD (reference sequence). The germline V and J ends were trimmed by 5 bases and 1 base, with 8 bases remaining between them. The CDR3 runs 13 residues. The CDR3 DNA reads as TGCGCCAGCAGTAAGACTAGCCAAGAGACCCAGTACTTC. Translated: CASSKTSQETQYF.

This chain connects TRBV7-9 to TRBJ1-5, with D possibly matching TRBD1 (5 bases). CDR3 length: 14 amino acids. The germline V gene has CDR1 SEHNR and CDR2 FQNEAQ (reference sequence). V lost 4 bases and J 1 base, leaving 8 bases between the germline ends. CDR3 sequence (DNA): TGTGCCAGCAGCTCAGACAGAAGCAATCAGCCCCAGCATTTT. It translates to CASSSDRSNQPQHF.

The chain links TRBV30 to TRBJ1-5; 10 bases map to TRBD1. This CDR3 has 14 residues. CDR1 is GTSNPN and CDR2 is SVGIG in the germline V gene (reference sequence). V was clipped by 5 bases and J by 1 base; unmatched bases: 2. CDR3 bases: TGTGCCTGGGGGACAGGGGTCAGCAATCAGCCCCAGCATTTT. Its protein is CAWGTGVSNQPQHF.

This chain joins TRBV5-4 and TRBJ2-3; 10 bases are a match to TRBD2. The CDR3 spans 18 residues. Looked up from germline, CDR1 is SGHNT and CDR2 is YYREEE (reference sequence). J gave up 0 bases and V 4 bases, and 11 bases lay outside the gene matches. The chain's CDR3 is CASSLYRLAGLSTDTQYF. The CDR3 DNA sequence: TGTGCCAGCAGCCTGTACCGACTAGCGGGCCTTAGCACAGATACGCAGTATTTT. The complete variable domain, with remaining parts taken from reference TRBV5-4 and TRBJ2-3, reads ETGVTQSPTHLIKTRGQQVTLRCSSQSGHNTVSWYQQALGQGPQFIFQYYREEENGRGNFPPRFSGLQFPNYSSELNVNALELDDSALYLCASSLYRLAGLSTDTQYFGPGTRLTVL.

The J gene is TRBJ1-5, the V gene TRBV6-5; 9 bases match TRBD1. Per the germline V gene, CDR1 is MNHEY and CDR2 is SVGAGI. This CDR3 contains 14 residues. V trimming: 5 bases; J trimming: 7 bases; junction bases outside the gene matches: 6. CDR3 in DNA: TGTGCCAGCAGTCTGACAGGGGGGAGACAGCCCCAGCATTTT. It specifies CASSLTGGRQPQHF.

This clone is termed medium-sized. The chain links TRBV19 to TRBJ2-2; D is ambiguous. The germline V gene has CDR1 LNHDA and CDR2 SQIVND (reference sequence). The V end was cut by 3 bases, the J end by 7 bases, with 12 bases between. The CDR3 length is 14 residues. The CDR3 loop reads CASSMTGRSGELFF. The CDR3 DNA sequence: TGTGCCAGTAGTATGACCGGCCGGAGCGGGGAGCTGTTTTTT.

This chain connects TRBV9 to TRBJ2-7; D is unresolved. CDR3 size: 15 residues. Germline loops: CDR1 SGDLS, CDR2 YYNGEE. The V end lost 0 bases, the J end lost 0 bases, and 10 bases lay between the germline ends. For the CDR3, the DNA is TGTGCCAGCAGCGTAGGGACCGTGAGCTCCTACGAGCAGTACTTC. Its protein is CASSVGTVSSYEQYF.

This chain links TRBV4-3 with TRBJ1-3; no definite D call. Trimming pared 4 bases from V and 0 bases from J, leaving 13 bases between. This CDR3 is 16 amino acids long. The germline CDR1 and CDR2 sequences are LGHNA and YSLEER. The CDR3 loop reads CASSPSGGLSGNTIYF. The CDR3 coding sequence is TGCGCCAGCAGCCCAAGTGGAGGACTCTCTGGAAACACCATATATTTT.

The gene calls are TRBV15 and TRBJ2-7; D not resolved. The germline V and J ends were trimmed by 0 bases and 4 bases, with 13 bases remaining between them. CDR1 is LNHNV, CDR2 YYDKDF, per germline (reference sequence). CDR3 length equals 15 residues. CDR3 sequence (DNA): TGTGCCACCAGCAGAGATCTGGGCAGTCAATACGAGCAGTACTTC. Translation gives CATSRDLGSQYEQYF.

A note on this clone: The DNA is omitted, as the CDR3 cannot be located on it reliably, and the CDR3 follows TCRdb's listing. This chain links TRBV7-2 with TRBJ2-2. Including both end residues, the CDR3 is 17 amino acids long. Germline lookup yields CDR1 SGHTA and CDR2 FQGNSA. The CDR3 loop reads CASSFLGMGPNTGELFF.

This clone was picked up one time. V usage is TRBV30 and J usage is TRBJ2-1, with 7 bases fitting TRBD2. J was trimmed by 7 bases and V by 4 bases; bases with no gene match: 7. Germline CDR1 GTSNPN, CDR2 SVGIG (reference sequence). The CDR3 sequence is 13 residues long. The CDR3 region has the DNA TGTGCCTGGAACCGGGAGGTCCTAAATGAGCAGTTCTTC. This codes for CAWNREVLNEQFF.

The chain employs TRBV15 and TRBJ2-3; 8 positions agree with TRBD2. J gave up 1 base and V 3 bases, and 9 bases lay outside the gene matches. This CDR3 has 17 amino acids. Looked up from germline, CDR1 is LNHNV and CDR2 is YYDKDF (reference sequence). The CDR3 loop is CATSSGTRLLRTDTQYF. The CDR3 DNA reads TGTGCCACCAGCAGTGGGACTAGACTCTTACGCACAGATACGCAGTATTTT.